This T cell receptor (beta chain) was identified in a study of T cell responses to AZD1222 COVID-19 vaccine. Pooling covered second doses at about 4 or about 12 weeks. Profiled with immunoSEQ multiplex PCR; TCRdb holds only in-frame clones, not every one. The sample has more than 75,000 clones; more than 85% are singletons. CDR1 and CDR2 from the germline V gene are SGHRS and YFSETQ. J was trimmed by 1 base and V by 4 bases; bases with no gene match: 8. This CDR3 is built from 15 residues. The V call is TRBV5-1, the J call TRBJ2-7; 7 bases align to TRBD1. Sequencing was performed on peripheral blood, taken 28 days after the second AZD1222 dose. This receptor was obtained from an adult who received the AZD1222 COVID-19 vaccine. The CDR3 DNA sequence: TGCGCCAGCAGCAAGGACAGGAAGATATCCTACGAGCAGTACTTC. Translation gives CASSKDRKISYEQYF.